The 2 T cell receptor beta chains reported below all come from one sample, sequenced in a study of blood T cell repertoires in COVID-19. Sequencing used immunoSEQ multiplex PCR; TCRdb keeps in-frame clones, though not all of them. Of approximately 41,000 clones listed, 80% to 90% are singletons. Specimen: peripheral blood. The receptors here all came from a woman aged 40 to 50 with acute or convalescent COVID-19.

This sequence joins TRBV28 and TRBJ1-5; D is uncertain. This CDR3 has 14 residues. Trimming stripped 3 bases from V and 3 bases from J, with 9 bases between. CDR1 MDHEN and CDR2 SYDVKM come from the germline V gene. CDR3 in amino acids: CASSLSQLNQPQHF. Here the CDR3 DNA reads TGTGCCAGCAGTTTGAGCCAACTCAATCAGCCCCAGCATTTT.

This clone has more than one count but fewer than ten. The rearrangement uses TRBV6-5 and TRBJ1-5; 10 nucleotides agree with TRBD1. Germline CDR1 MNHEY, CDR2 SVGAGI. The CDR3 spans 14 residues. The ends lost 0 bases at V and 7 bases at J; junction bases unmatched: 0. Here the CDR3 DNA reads TGTGCCAGCAGTTACTCGACAGGGGGCCAGCCCCAGCATTTT. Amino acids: CASSYSTGGQPQHF.